Listed below are T cell receptor beta chains from one sample, sequenced in a study of CD8 T cells in Susac syndrome. One entry per CDR3 protein, called by TCRdb with MiXCR from the immunoSEQ multiplex PCR reads. The sample yields approximately 79,000 distinct CDR3 sequences, approximately 93% seen once. Sample: CD8+ T cells from PBMCs. All receptors come from a human donor with Susac syndrome. Each CDR3 is given with its conserved first and last residue. The D gene is left open where the match is weak. Clone size is given for some rows only: seen once, a few or many times, or a class if the clone is expanded.

clone size	V gene	CDR3 length	D gene	J gene	CDR3 DNA	CDR3 protein
once	TRBV11-1	16	.	TRBJ2-6	TGTGCCAGCACCTGGGGGGCGAGCTCTGGGGCCAACGTCCTGACTTTC	CASTWGASSGANVLTF
once	TRBV10-3	13	.	TRBJ1-1	TGTGCCATCAATCGCGGACTGGACACTGAAGCTTTCTTT	CAINRGLDTEAFF
once	TRBV20-1	13	.	TRBJ2-5	TGCAGTGCTAGGGGGTTACTCCAAGAGACCCAGTACTTC	CSARGLLQETQYF
.	TRBV5-1	14	.	TRBJ2-4	TGCGCCAGCAGCTTGGACGGGATGTCGGACATTCAGTACTTC	CASSLDGMSDIQYF
.	TRBV6-5	14	.	TRBJ2-2	TGTGCCAGCAGTCGCGGCCTAGCAACCGGGGAGCTGTTTTTT	CASSRGLATGELFF
.	TRBV6-2/TRBV6-3	15	TRBD2	TRBJ2-5	TGTGCCAGCAAACCTACTAGCGGGAGTAGGAAGACCCAGTACTTC	CASKPTSGSRKTQYF
.	TRBV28	16	TRBD1	TRBJ1-1	TGTGCCAGCAGTTCAACCGGGACAGGGTCGAACACTGAAGCTTTCTTT	CASSSTGTGSNTEAFF
.	TRBV12-3/TRBV12-4	12	.	TRBJ2-4	TGTGCCAGCAGTTTCGGCAGGAACATTCAGTACTTC	CASSFGRNIQYF
.	TRBV6-2/TRBV6-3	16	.	TRBJ2-6	TGTGCCAGCAGTTCCGTGAAGGGGTATGGGGCCAACGTCCTGACTTTC	CASSSVKGYGANVLTF
few	TRBV19	13	.	TRBJ1-1	TGTGCCAGTAGTTCACAGGGCAACACTGAAGCTTTCTTT	CASSSQGNTEAFF
.	TRBV6-5	13	TRBD2	TRBJ2-3	TGTGCCAGCAGTCCCAGCGGGGCGGGTACGCAGTATTTT	CASSPSGAGTQYF
.	TRBV18	16	TRBD2	TRBJ2-5	TGTGCCAGCTCACCCAGTTTAGCGGGGGCTCCAGAGACCCAGTACTTC	CASSPSLAGAPETQYF
once	TRBV20-1	14	.	TRBJ2-1	TGCAGTGCTAGTCCCCTAAGCTCCTACAATGAGCAGTTCTTC	CSASPLSSYNEQFF
.	TRBV6-5	15	.	TRBJ2-3	TGTGCCAGCAGTTACTCGATACTGGACACAGATACGCAGTATTTT	CASSYSILDTDTQYF
.	TRBV24-1	17	.	TRBJ2-1	TGTGCCACCAGTGAGCGCCGCCCCGGGAGCTCCTACAATGAGCAGTTCTTC	CATSERRPGSSYNEQFF
.	TRBV2	13	.	TRBJ2-7	TGTGCCAGCAGTACGGGACACTACTACGAGCAGTACTTC	CASSTGHYYEQYF
once	TRBV12-3/TRBV12-4	14	.	TRBJ1-1	TGTGCCAGCAGTTTATGGGGAGTCAGGTCTGAAGCTTTCTTT	CASSLWGVRSEAFF
.	TRBV20-1	14	.	TRBJ2-7	TGCAGTGCTAGAGTCCAGGGACCCTTTTACGAGCAGTACTTC	CSARVQGPFYEQYF
.	TRBV7-2	15	.	TRBJ1-1	TGTGCCAGCAGCTTAGGGGTCGCACTGAACACTGAAGCTTTCTTT	CASSLGVALNTEAFF
.	TRBV19	14	.	TRBJ1-1	TGTGCCAGTAGTGCATACAGGGCGAACACTGAAGCTTTCTTT	CASSAYRANTEAFF
.	TRBV9	15	TRBD1	TRBJ1-1	TGTGCCAGCAGAGCCGGGACAGGGGATAACACTGAAGCTTTCTTT	CASRAGTGDNTEAFF
.	TRBV27	13	.	TRBJ1-5	TGTGCCAGCAGTCATAGAAGGAATCAGCCCCAGCATTTT	CASSHRRNQPQHF
.	TRBV11-3	15	.	TRBJ2-3	TGTGCCAGCAGCTGGGGTAGGACTAGCACAGATACGCAGTATTTT	CASSWGRTSTDTQYF
.	TRBV20-1	12	TRBD1	TRBJ1-1	TGCAGTGCTCGGACAGGGGGCGGCTTAGTTTTCTTT	CSARTGGGLVFF
.	TRBV6-1	19	TRBD1	TRBJ2-3	TGTGCCAGCAGTGATCCGGGACAGGGGATGTGGGGTAGCACAGATACGCAGTATTTT	CASSDPGQGMWGSTDTQYF
.	TRBV2	13	.	TRBJ1-2	TGTGCCAGCAGAGGAATAGGGAGTTACGGCTACACCTTC	CASRGIGSYGYTF
.	TRBV18	16	TRBD2	TRBJ2-1	TGTGCCAGCTCACCCGGACTAGCGGGGGGCTCCAATGAGCAGTTCTTC	CASSPGLAGGSNEQFF
.	TRBV30	18	.	TRBJ2-2	TGTGCCTGGAGTACGATCCCCAGGACTCGACTGGACACCGGGGAGCTGTTTTTT	CAWSTIPRTRLDTGELFF
.	TRBV19	15	TRBD1	TRBJ2-7	TGTGCCACCGCCCCCGAAACAGGGGTATCCTACGAGCAGTACTTC	CATAPETGVSYEQYF
.	TRBV10-2	19	TRBD2	TRBJ2-1	TGCGCCAGCAGTGGCAGTGGTCAGCGGGAGGGCCAGATATCCAATGAGCAGTTCTTC	CASSGSGQREGQISNEQFF
.	TRBV28	13	.	TRBJ1-5	TGTGCCAGCAGAGCTGTAACATTGTGGGGACAGCATTTT	CASRAVTLWGQHF
once	TRBV29-1	14	.	TRBJ2-2	TGCAGCGTTCCCTCGGGTGCGGGCACCGGGGAGCTGTTTTTT	CSVPSGAGTGELFF
once	TRBV12-3/TRBV12-4	15	.	TRBJ2-7	TGTGCCAGCAGTTCGGACACGTACCGCTCCTACGAGCAGTACTTC	CASSSDTYRSYEQYF
.	TRBV28	14	TRBD2	TRBJ2-7	TGTGCCAGCAACCCAGGCGGACTAGCGACCGAGCAGTACTTC	CASNPGGLATEQYF
.	TRBV9	15	TRBD2	TRBJ2-1	TGTGCCAGCAGCTCTAGCGGGGGGGGATACAATGAGCAGTTCTTC	CASSSSGGGYNEQFF
.	TRBV28	12	.	TRBJ1-5	TGTGCCAGCAGTTCACAGGGTCAGCCCCAGCATTTT	CASSSQGQPQHF
.	TRBV4-1	12	.	TRBJ2-7	TGCGCCAGCAGCCAGGGGGCGGACGAGCAGTACTTC	CASSQGADEQYF
.	TRBV2	13	.	TRBJ1-3	TGTGCCAGCAGTCAGGGAACAGGAAACACCATATATTTT	CASSQGTGNTIYF
.	TRBV3-1	18	TRBD2	TRBJ2-1	TGTGCCAGCAGCCAAGCATCGATCGTAGCGGGAGTTAATGATGAGCAGTTCTTC	CASSQASIVAGVNDEQFF
.	TRBV2	14	.	TRBJ1-3	TGTGCCAGCAGTGATCTAGAACCTGGAAACACCATATATTTT	CASSDLEPGNTIYF
once	TRBV30	13	.	TRBJ2-4	TGTGCCTGGAGTCCCGGGGGCAGGGACATTCAGTACTTC	CAWSPGGRDIQYF
.	TRBV9	14	.	TRBJ2-2	TGTGCCAGCCGTGGTCGAGCGAACACCGGGGAGCTGTTTTTT	CASRGRANTGELFF
.	TRBV5-6	11	.	TRBJ2-7	TGTGCCAGCAGCTCAGACCTCGAGCAGTACTTC	CASSSDLEQYF
.	TRBV7-9	13	.	TRBJ1-2	TGTGCCAGCAGCTTAGTGGGGCCCTATGGCTACACCTTC	CASSLVGPYGYTF
.	TRBV11-2	14	TRBD2	TRBJ2-7	TGTGCCAGCAGCTTACTAGCGGGTGCCTACGAGCAGTACTTC	CASSLLAGAYEQYF
.	TRBV4-3	14	.	TRBJ2-7	TGCGCCAGCAGTCCCCAACGACCCTCCTACGAGCAGTACTTC	CASSPQRPSYEQYF
.	TRBV27	18	TRBD1	TRBJ2-5	TGTGCCAGCAGTCTGTCTACCCCTTCGGACAGGTTTACGGAGACCCAGTACTTC	CASSLSTPSDRFTETQYF